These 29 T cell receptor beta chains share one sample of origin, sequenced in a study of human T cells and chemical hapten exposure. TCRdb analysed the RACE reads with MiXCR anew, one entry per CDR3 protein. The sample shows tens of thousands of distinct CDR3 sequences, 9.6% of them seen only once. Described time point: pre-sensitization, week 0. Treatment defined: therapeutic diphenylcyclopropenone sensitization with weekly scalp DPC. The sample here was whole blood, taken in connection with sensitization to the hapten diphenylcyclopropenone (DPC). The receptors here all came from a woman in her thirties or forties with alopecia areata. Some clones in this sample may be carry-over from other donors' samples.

The CDR3 DNA follows: TGTGCCAGCAGTTACCGCCGCACCGGGGAGCTGTTTTTT. Its translation is CASSYRRTGELFF. The rearrangement links TRBV6-5 to TRBJ2-2; no reliable D call. Trimming took off 2 bases at V and 4 bases at J, with 5 bases between the two ends. This CDR3 has 13 amino acids. Germline values: CDR1 MNHEY, CDR2 SVGAGI.

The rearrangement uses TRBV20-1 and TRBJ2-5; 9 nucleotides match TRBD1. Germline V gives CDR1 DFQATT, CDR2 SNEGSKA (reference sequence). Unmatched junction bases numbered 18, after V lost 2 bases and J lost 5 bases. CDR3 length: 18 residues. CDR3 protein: CSARIGPRTGALRETQYF. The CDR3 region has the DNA TGCAGTGCTAGAATCGGCCCCAGGACAGGGGCCCTTCGGGAGACCCAGTACTTC.

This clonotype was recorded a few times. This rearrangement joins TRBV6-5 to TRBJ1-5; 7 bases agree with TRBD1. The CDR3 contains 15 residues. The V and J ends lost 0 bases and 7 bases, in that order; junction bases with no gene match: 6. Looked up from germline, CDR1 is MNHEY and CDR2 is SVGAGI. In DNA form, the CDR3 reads TGTGCCAGCAGTTACTCGAAAGGGGGCGACCAGCCCCAGCATTTT. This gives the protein CASSYSKGGDQPQHF.

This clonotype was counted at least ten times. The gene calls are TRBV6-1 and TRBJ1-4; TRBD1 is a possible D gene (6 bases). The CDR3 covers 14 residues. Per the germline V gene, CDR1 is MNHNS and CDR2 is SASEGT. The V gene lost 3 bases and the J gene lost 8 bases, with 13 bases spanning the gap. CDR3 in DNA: TGTGCCAGCAGTGATCTCAGGGGCCAGGAAAAACTGTTTTTT. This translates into CASSDLRGQEKLFF.

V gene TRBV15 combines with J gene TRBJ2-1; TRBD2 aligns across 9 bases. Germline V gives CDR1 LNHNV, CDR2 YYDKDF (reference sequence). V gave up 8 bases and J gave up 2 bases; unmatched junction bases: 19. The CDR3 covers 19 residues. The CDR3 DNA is TGTGCCACCCGAGGCGGGGGGGCCTCTTTCTTTAGCCCCTACAATGAGCAGTTCTTC. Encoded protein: CATRGGGASFFSPYNEQFF.

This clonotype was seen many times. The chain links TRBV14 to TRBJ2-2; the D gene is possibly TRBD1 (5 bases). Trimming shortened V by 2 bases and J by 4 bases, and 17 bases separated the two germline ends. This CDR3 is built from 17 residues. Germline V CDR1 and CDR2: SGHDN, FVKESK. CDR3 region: CASSQSWGTDLTGELFF. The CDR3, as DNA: TGTGCCAGCAGCCAATCGTGGGGCACGGACCTCACCGGGGAGCTGTTTTTT.

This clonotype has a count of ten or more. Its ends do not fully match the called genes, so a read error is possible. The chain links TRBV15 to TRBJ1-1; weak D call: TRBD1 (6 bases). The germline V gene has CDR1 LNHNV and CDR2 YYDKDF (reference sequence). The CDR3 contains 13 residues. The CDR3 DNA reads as TGTGCCGCCAGTACAGGGCTGAACACTGAAGCTTTCTTT. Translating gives CAASTGLNTEAFF.

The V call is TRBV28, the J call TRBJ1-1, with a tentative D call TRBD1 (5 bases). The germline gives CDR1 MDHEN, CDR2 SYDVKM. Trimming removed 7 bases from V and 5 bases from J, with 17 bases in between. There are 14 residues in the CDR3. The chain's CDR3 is CASTGTFGETEAFF. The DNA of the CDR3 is TGTGCCAGCACCGGGACCTTCGGAGAAACTGAAGCTTTCTTT.

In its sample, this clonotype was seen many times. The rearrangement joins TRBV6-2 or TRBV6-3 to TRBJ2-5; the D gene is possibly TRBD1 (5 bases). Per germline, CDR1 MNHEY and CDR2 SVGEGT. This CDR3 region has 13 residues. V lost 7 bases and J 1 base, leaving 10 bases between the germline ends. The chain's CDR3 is CASKSTGQETQYF. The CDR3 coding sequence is TGTGCCAGCAAGTCAACAGGCCAAGAGACCCAGTACTTC.

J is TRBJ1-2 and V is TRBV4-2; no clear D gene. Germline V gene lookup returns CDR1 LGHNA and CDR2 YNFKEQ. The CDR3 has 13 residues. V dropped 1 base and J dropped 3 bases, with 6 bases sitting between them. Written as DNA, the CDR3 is TGTGCCAGCAGCCAAGGGGGAGACTATGGCTACACCTTC. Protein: CASSQGGDYGYTF.

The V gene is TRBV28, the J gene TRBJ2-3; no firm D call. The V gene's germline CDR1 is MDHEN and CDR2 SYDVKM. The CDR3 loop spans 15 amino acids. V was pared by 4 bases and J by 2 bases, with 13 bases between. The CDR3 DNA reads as TGTGCCAGCAGTTCCCCGCTCGCCGCCACAGATACGCAGTATTTT. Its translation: CASSSPLAATDTQYF. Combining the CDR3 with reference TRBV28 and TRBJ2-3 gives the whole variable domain DVKVTQSSRYLVKRTGEKVFLECVQDMDHENMFWYRQDPGLGLRLIYFSYDVKMKEKGDIPEGYSVSREKKERFSLILESASTNQTSMYLCASSSPLAATDTQYFGPGTRLTVL.

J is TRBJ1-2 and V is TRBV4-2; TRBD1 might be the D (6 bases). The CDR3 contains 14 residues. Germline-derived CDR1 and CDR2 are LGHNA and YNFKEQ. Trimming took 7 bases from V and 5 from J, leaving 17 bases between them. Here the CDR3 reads CASTEELGGYGYTF. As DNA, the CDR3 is TGTGCCAGCACTGAAGAGTTAGGGGGATATGGCTACACCTTC.

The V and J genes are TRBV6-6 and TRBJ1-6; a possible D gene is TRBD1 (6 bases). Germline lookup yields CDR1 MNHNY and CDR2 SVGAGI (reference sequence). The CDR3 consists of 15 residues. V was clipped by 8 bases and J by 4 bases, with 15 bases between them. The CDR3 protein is CASATGKGYNSPLHF. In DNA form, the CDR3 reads TGTGCCAGCGCCACAGGGAAAGGGTATAATTCACCCCTCCACTTT.

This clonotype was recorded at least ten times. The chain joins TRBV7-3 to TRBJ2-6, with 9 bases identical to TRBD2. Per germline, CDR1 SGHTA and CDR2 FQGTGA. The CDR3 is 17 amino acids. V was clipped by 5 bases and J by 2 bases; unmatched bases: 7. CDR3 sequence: CASSPSGGKTGANVLTF. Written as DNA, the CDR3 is TGTGCCAGCAGCCCCAGCGGGGGGAAAACTGGGGCCAACGTCCTGACTTTC.

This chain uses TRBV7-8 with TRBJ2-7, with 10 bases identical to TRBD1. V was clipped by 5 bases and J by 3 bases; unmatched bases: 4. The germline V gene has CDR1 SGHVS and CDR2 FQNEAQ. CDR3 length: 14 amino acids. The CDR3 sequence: CASSVDRGLYEQYF. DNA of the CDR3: TGTGCCAGCAGCGTAGACAGGGGGCTCTACGAGCAGTACTTC.

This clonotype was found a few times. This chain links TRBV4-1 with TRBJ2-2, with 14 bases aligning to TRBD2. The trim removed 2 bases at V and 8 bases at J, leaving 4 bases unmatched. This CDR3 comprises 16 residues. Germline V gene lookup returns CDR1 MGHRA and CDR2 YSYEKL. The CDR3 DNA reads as TGCGCCAGCAGCCAACGACTAGCGGGGGGGCTGGGGGAGCTGTTTTTT. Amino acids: CASSQRLAGGLGELFF.

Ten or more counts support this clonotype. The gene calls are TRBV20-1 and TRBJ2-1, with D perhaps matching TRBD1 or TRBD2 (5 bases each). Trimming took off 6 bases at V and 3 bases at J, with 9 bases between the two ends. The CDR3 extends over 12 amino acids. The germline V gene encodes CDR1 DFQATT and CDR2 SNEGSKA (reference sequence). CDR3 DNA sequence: TGCAGTGCGGGGGACCTCTACAATGAGCAGTTCTTC. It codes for CSAGDLYNEQFF.

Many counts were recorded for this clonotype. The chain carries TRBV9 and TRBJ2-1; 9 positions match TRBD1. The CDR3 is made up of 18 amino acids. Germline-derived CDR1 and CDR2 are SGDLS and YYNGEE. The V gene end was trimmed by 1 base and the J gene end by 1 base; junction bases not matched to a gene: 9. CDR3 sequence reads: CASSVFSLGTGSYNEQFF. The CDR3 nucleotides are TGTGCCAGCAGCGTATTTAGTCTCGGGACAGGGTCCTACAATGAGCAGTTCTTC. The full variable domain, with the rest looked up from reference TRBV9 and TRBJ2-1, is DSGVTQTPKHLITATGQRVTLRCSPRSGDLSVYWYQQSLDQGLQFLIQYYNGEERAKGNILERFSAQQFPDLHSELNLSSLELGDSALYFCASSVFSLGTGSYNEQFFGPGTRLTVL.

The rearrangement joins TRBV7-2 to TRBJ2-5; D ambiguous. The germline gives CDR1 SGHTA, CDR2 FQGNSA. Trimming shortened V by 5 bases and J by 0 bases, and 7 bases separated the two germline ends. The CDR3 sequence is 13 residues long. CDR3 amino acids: CASSPDNQETQYF. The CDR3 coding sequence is TGTGCCAGCAGCCCGGATAACCAAGAGACCCAGTACTTC. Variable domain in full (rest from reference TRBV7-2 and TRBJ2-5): GAGVSQSPSNKVTEKGKDVELRCDPISGHTALYWYRQSLGQGLEFLIYFQGNSAPDKSGLPSDRFSAERTGGSVSTLTIQRTQQEDSAVYLCASSPDNQETQYFGPGTRLLVL.

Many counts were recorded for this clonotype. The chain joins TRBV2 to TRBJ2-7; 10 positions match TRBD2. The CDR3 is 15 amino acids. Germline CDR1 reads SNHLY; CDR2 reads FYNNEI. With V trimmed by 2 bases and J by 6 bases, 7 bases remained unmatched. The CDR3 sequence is CASSEQSGGAGEQYF. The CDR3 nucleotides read TGTGCCAGCAGTGAACAAAGCGGGGGGGCAGGCGAGCAGTACTTC.

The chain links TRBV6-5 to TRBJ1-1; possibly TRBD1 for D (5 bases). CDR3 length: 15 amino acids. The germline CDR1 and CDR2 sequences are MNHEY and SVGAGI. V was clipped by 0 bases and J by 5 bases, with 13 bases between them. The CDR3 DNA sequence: TGTGCCAGCAGTTACTCGCTTACAGGTCGGACTGAAGCTTTCTTT. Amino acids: CASSYSLTGRTEAFF.

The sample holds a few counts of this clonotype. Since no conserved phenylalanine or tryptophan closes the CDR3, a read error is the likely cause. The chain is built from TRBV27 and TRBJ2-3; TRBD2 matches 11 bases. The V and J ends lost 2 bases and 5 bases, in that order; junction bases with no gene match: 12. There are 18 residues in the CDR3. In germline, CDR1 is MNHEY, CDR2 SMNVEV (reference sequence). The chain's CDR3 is CASSLRPPTSGAKDTQYS. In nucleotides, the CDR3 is TGTGCCAGCAGTTTAAGACCCCCGACTAGCGGGGCGAAAGATACGCAGTATTCT.

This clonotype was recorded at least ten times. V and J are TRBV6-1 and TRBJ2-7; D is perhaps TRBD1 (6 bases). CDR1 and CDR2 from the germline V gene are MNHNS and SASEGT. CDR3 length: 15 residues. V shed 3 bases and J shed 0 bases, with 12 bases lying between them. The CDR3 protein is CASSEVDSSSYEQYF. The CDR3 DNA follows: TGTGCCAGCAGTGAGGTGGACAGTAGCTCCTACGAGCAGTACTTC.

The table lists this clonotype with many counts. CDR3 sequence reads: CASSPRDDYNEQFF. The CDR3 DNA reads as TGTGCCAGCAGTCCCCGGGACGATTACAATGAGCAGTTCTTC. The chain couples TRBV4-2 to TRBJ2-1; D is tentatively TRBD1 or TRBD2 (5 bases each). CDR3 size: 14 residues. Trimming took 6 bases from V and 4 from J, leaving 13 bases between them. The V gene's germline CDR1 is LGHNA and CDR2 YNFKEQ.

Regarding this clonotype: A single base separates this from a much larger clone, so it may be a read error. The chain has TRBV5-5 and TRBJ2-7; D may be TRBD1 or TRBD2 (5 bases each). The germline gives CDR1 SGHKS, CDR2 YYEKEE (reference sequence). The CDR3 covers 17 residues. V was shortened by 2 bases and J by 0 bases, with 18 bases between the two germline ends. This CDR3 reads CASSFPGPDLNSYEQYF. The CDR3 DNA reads TGTGCCAGCAGCTTCCCGGGACCCGACTTGAACTCCTACGAGCAGTACTTC.

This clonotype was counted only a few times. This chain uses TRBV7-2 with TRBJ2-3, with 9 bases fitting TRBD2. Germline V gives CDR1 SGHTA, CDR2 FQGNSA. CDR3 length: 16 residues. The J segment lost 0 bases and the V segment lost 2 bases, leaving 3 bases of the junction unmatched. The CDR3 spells CASSLRLAGSTDTQYF. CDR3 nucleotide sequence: TGTGCCAGCAGCTTAAGGCTAGCGGGGAGCACAGATACGCAGTATTTT.

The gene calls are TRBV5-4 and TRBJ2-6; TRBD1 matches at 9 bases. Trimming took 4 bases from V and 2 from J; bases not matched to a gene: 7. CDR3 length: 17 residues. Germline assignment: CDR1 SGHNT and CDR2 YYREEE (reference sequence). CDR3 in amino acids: CASSPAGTGTGANVLTF. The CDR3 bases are TGTGCCAGCAGCCCAGCCGGGACAGGGACTGGGGCCAACGTCCTGACTTTC.

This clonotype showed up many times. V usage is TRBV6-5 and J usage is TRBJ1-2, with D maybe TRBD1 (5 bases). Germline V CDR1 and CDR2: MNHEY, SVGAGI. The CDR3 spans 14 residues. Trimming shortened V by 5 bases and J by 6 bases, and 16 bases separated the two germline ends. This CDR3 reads CASSISALRDGYTF. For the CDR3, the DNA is TGTGCCAGCAGTATATCCGCCCTCAGGGATGGCTACACCTTC.

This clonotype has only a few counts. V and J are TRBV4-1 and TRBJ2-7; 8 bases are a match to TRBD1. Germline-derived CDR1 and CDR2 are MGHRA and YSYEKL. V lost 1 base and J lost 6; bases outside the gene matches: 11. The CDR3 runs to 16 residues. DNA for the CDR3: TGCGCCAGCAGCCAAGTCCCCGGACAGGGATGGAGCGAGCAGTACTTC. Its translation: CASSQVPGQGWSEQYF.